These T cell receptor beta chains were read from a single sample in a study of T cells in Graves' hyperthyroidism and ophthalmopathy. TCRdb recomputed calls from the multiplex PCR reads with MiXCR, one row per CDR3 protein. The table records about 380,000 distinct CDR3 sequences, 13% of them present only once. The sequenced material came from blood. The origin of the receptors is a man aged 25-40 years with Graves' hyperthyroidism that later progressed to Graves' ophthalmopathy. CDR3s include the opening cysteine and the closing phenylalanine or tryptophan. The order of the fields is D gene, V gene, J gene, CDR3 protein. A D gene is named only where the DNA matches it firmly.

>TRBD1|TRBV20-1|TRBJ1-6
CSFLVDRGHNSPLHF
>NA|TRBV20-1|TRBJ2-6
CSARGIGRPGANVLTF
>NA|TRBV12-3/TRBV12-4|TRBJ2-4
CASSRTGLDNIQYF
>TRBD1|TRBV6-1|TRBJ2-3
CASSTDRLSWNTQYF
>NA|TRBV29-1|TRBJ1-4
CSVVDRFNEKLFF
>TRBD1|TRBV5-1|TRBJ1-4
CASSPEGQGNEKLFF
>NA|TRBV18|TRBJ1-6
CASSPGFRIGSPLHF
>NA|TRBV6-1|TRBJ2-2
CASSPPGSAWELFF
>TRBD2|TRBV6-1|TRBJ2-3
CASRWASGGVSTDTQYF
>TRBD1|TRBV20-1|TRBJ2-2
CSARVQGRNTGELFF
>NA|TRBV9|TRBJ2-7
CASSPIGRAEFYEQYF
>TRBD2|TRBV5-4|TRBJ2-2
CASSLARAGGNTGELFF
>NA|TRBV28|TRBJ2-1
CASSSSLASSYNEQFF
>TRBD1|TRBV18|TRBJ1-4
CASSPFSGQGQTNEKLFF
>TRBD2|TRBV7-2|TRBJ2-3
CASSFSGGATDTQYF
>NA|TRBV10-3|TRBJ2-3
CAISREWEGDTQYF
>NA|TRBV7-9|TRBJ2-2
CASSLVVVAGELFF
>NA|TRBV7-9|TRBJ2-5
CASSLDSRETQYF
>NA|TRBV7-3|TRBJ2-2
CASSPRSSTAGELFF
>NA|TRBV3-1|TRBJ1-1
CASSRPKGTDNTEAFF
>NA|TRBV24-1|TRBJ1-6
CATAERTHNSPLHF
>TRBD1|TRBV6-1|TRBJ1-5
CASMTGSGRQPQHF
>TRBD1|TRBV12-3/TRBV12-4|TRBJ1-2
CASADRGGTYGYTF
>NA|TRBV2|TRBJ1-6
CASSETGGGLTYNSPLHF
>NA|TRBV11-2|TRBJ1-2
CASSPGSRGGYGYTF
>TRBD1|TRBV3-1|TRBJ1-1
CASSQGTGGEAFF
>TRBD1|TRBV5-4|TRBJ1-2
CASSHRGDGYTF
>NA|TRBV20-1|TRBJ2-5
CSARSSPQETQYF
>NA|TRBV11-3|TRBJ1-5
CASSLDARSNQPQHF
>NA|TRBV11-2|TRBJ2-7
CASSLDLSQYEQYF
>NA|TRBV6-9|TRBJ1-6
CASSSGTSYNSPLHF
>TRBD2|TRBV30|TRBJ2-1
CAGDWSGGAYEQFF
>NA|TRBV28|TRBJ2-1
CASSYRDYNEQFF
>TRBD1|TRBV12-3/TRBV12-4|TRBJ2-7
CASTNTGVHEQYF
>NA|TRBV24-1|TRBJ2-3
CATSDSGLTDTQYF
>TRBD1|TRBV29-1|TRBJ1-4
CSVLGTGSNEKLFF
>NA|TRBV12-3/TRBV12-4|TRBJ2-1
CASSFGMRSNEQFF
>TRBD1|TRBV6-1|TRBJ1-2
CASSETGTGGSYGYTF
>TRBD1|TRBV11-2|TRBJ1-1
CASSQQGQLMNTEAFF
>NA|TRBV3-1|TRBJ1-2
CASSPWGEDYGYTF
>TRBD2|TRBV7-2|TRBJ2-7
CASSLGLAGSSYEQYF
>NA|TRBV28|TRBJ1-5
CASSLTTGPPRPQHF